Following are 32 T cell receptor beta chains from one sample sequenced in a study of T cells in women clearing cervical HPV infection. Sequenced by immunoSEQ multiplex PCR; TCRdb stores in-frame clones only, minus some. Its table lists fewer than 50,000 clones. Material: blood buffy coat. The receptor set was obtained from a woman aged 18 to 75 with a cervical HPV16 infection that either progressed to CIN3+ or cleared (not recorded which).

As to this clone: The read finishes 3 residues shy of the CDR3 end, and the germline J gene is used to complete it. The chain recombines TRBV28 with TRBJ1-2; a weak D match, TRBD1 (5 bases). This CDR3 is built from 12 residues. Germline V CDR1 and CDR2: MDHEN, SYDVKM. CDR3 sequence reads: CASSPGGFGYTF. The CDR3 bases that were read are TGTGCCAGCAGTCCCGGGGGGTTCGGC.

Note on this clone: The read is 3 residues too short to cover the CDR3 end, so that end is filled in from the germline J gene. The sample holds other DNA sequences that translate to the same CDR3. This rearrangement joins TRBV11-1 to TRBJ2-7; tentative D call: TRBD2 (5 bases). This CDR3 contains 15 residues. Germline CDR1 is SGHAT and CDR2 is FQDESV (reference sequence). V lost 3 bases, J lost 6 bases, and 18 bases lay in between. The covered CDR3 bases are TGTGCCAGCAGCTTTCGGGCGGGCGCCCCGCGCGAG. Its translation: CASSFRAGAPRE. The CDR3, in full, reads CASSFRAGAPREQYF.

Comment on this clone: The sequence runs out 3 residues before the end of the CDR3; the remainder is reconstructed from the germline J gene. V usage is TRBV19 and J usage is TRBJ1-5; 10 bases are a match to TRBD1. The CDR3 runs 15 residues. The germline V gene has CDR1 LNHDA and CDR2 SQIVND (reference sequence). V lost 4 bases to trimming and J lost 5 bases; unmatched junction nucleotides: 5. CDR3 protein: CASSRTGQGHQPQHF. CDR3 DNA, as far as it was read: TGTGCCAGTAGTAGGACGGGACAGGGGCATCAGCCC. Drawing the rest from reference TRBV19 and TRBJ1-5, the complete variable domain is DGGITQSPKYLFRKEGQNVTLSCEQNLNHDAMYWYRQDPGQGLRLIYYSQIVNDFQKGDIAEGYSVSREKKESFPLTVTSAQKNPTAFYLCASSRTGQGHQPQHFGDGTRLSIL.

Remarks on this clone: The read halts 3 residues ahead of the CDR3 end, with the missing end drawn from the germline J gene. This chain links TRBV5-4 with TRBJ2-5; TRBD1 is a possible D gene (6 bases). The CDR3 consists of 15 residues. From germline, CDR1 is SGHNT and CDR2 YYREEE (reference sequence). Between the trimmed V and J ends, which lost 4 bases and 5 bases, there was a span of 18 bases. This CDR3 is CASSTYRARWETQYF. The sequenced part of the CDR3 DNA is TGTGCCAGCAGCACCTACAGGGCTAGGTGGGAGACC.

Details on this clone: The read comes to an end 3 residues before the CDR3 does, leaving the germline J gene to fill in the end. This rearrangement joins TRBV10-2 to TRBJ2-2; possibly TRBD1 for D (5 bases). The ends were cut back, 7 bases at V and 5 bases at J, with 26 bases in the middle. CDR3 length: 18 amino acids. Germline V gene sequence: CDR1 WSHSY, CDR2 SAAADI. Here the CDR3 reads CASTWAINARAGTGELFF. The sequenced part of the CDR3 DNA is TGCGCCAGCACGTGGGCCATAAATGCCAGGGCTGGAACCGGGGAG.

Notes on this clone: The CDR3 end lies 3 residues beyond the end of the read and is filled in from the germline J gene. The chain uses TRBV7-9 and TRBJ2-1; the D gene is possibly TRBD1 (5 bases). Germline V lookup: CDR1 SEHNR, CDR2 FQNEAQ (reference sequence). Trimming stripped 3 bases from V and 4 bases from J, with 7 bases between. The CDR3 consists of 13 residues. Partial CDR3 DNA: TGTGCCAGCAGCTTTGGGGCATACAATGAG. Translation gives CASSFGAYNE. The full CDR3 reads CASSFGAYNEQFF.

Turning to this clone: The read stops 3 residues short of the end of the CDR3; the missing end is completed from the germline J gene. The chain has TRBV11-2 and TRBJ1-5; TRBD1 might be the D (5 bases). Germline V gives CDR1 SGHAT, CDR2 FQNNGV. The CDR3 totals 15 residues. Trimming shortened V by 6 bases and J by 1 base, and 13 bases separated the two germline ends. The part of the CDR3 DNA that was read is TGTGCCAGCAGTCTAGGGGTGAGCAGCAATCAGCCC. Protein sequence: CASSLGVSSNQP. The whole CDR3 reads CASSLGVSSNQPQHF.

As regards this clone: The read terminates 3 residues before the CDR3 end, so the remaining end is supplied by the germline J gene. The chain uses TRBV11-2 and TRBJ2-3, with 13 bases fitting TRBD2. This CDR3 comprises 15 residues. Germline-derived CDR1 and CDR2 are SGHAT and FQNNGV. Germline trimming cut 5 bases from V and 6 bases from J; bases unmatched to any gene: 5. The sequenced CDR3 bases are TGTGCCAGCAGCACTACTAGCGGGAGGGTCGATACG. It codes for CASSTTSGRVDT. The full CDR3 protein is CASSTTSGRVDTQYF.

Note on this clone: The CDR3 is cut off 3 residues early in the read; its end comes from the germline J gene. V is TRBV5-1 and J is TRBJ1-1, with a weak D call TRBD1 (5 bases). The CDR3 runs 15 residues. V gave up 2 bases and J gave up 1 base, with 12 bases separating them. Germline-derived CDR1 and CDR2 are SGHRS and YFSETQ. The sequenced CDR3 bases are TGCGCCAGCAGCTTCTTTCGGGGGTCGAACACTGAA. Its translation: CASSFFRGSNTE. The complete CDR3 reads CASSFFRGSNTEAFF.

Concerning this clone: The DNA ends 3 residues before the CDR3 does, and the rest of the CDR3 is filled in from the germline J gene. The chain carries TRBV7-6 and TRBJ1-5; tentatively, D is TRBD1 (5 bases). In germline, CDR1 is SGHVS, CDR2 FNYEAQ. This CDR3 contains 14 residues. The chain's CDR3 is CASSLQGGLGPQHF. CDR3 DNA (partial): TGTGCCAGCAGCTTACAGGGAGGCCTAGGACCC.

Worth noting for this clone: The missing CDR3 end, 3 residues past where the read stops, is filled in from the germline J gene. The rearrangement joins TRBV2 to TRBJ2-1, with 8 bases fitting TRBD2. The CDR3 totals 13 residues. Per germline, CDR1 SNHLY and CDR2 FYNNEI. The junction had 9 bases not matched to a gene; V was cut back by 8 bases and J by 9 bases. The CDR3 bases that were read are TGTGCCAGCTGGAGAGCGGGAGTGGGTGAG. This sequence encodes CASWRAGVGE. Given in full, the CDR3 is CASWRAGVGEQFF.

About this clone itself: The missing CDR3 end, 3 residues past where the read stops, is filled in from the germline J gene. The chain employs TRBV19 and TRBJ2-2; D is unclear. The CDR3 contains 13 residues. Per germline, CDR1 LNHDA and CDR2 SQIVND (reference sequence). The V end lost 7 bases, the J end lost 3 bases, and 9 bases lay between the germline ends. This CDR3 reads CASTRHDTGELFF. CDR3 DNA (partial): TGTGCCAGTACCAGACACGACACCGGGGAG.

As to this clone: The sequence runs out 3 residues before the end of the CDR3; the remainder is reconstructed from the germline J gene. This chain joins TRBV29-1 and TRBJ2-7; 9 bases are shared with TRBD1. The CDR3 contains 14 residues. V lost 5 bases and J lost 3; bases outside the gene matches: 8. Germline V lookup: CDR1 SQVTM, CDR2 ANQGSEA. CDR3: CSVLDRGGIYEQYF. CDR3 bases read: TGCAGCGTTTTGGACAGGGGAGGTATCTACGAG.

Worth noting for this clone: From the germline J gene comes the end of the CDR3, since the read stops 3 residues before it. The rearrangement uses TRBV27 and TRBJ2-5; TRBD1 matches 11 bases. There are 15 residues in the CDR3. V gave up 4 bases and J gave up 6 bases; unmatched junction bases: 7. Germline CDR1 reads MNHEY; CDR2 reads SMNVEV (reference sequence). CDR3 DNA (partial): TGTGCCAGCAGTTCCCGGGACAGGGGGACCAAGACC. Encoded protein: CASSSRDRGTKT. The entire CDR3 reads CASSSRDRGTKTQYF.

In regard to this clone: Sequencing ends 3 residues short of the CDR3 end; the germline J gene provides the rest. The V gene is TRBV12-3 or TRBV12-4, the J gene TRBJ2-7, with 10 nucleotides matching TRBD2. V lost 8 bases, J lost 0 bases, and 13 bases stayed unmatched. The CDR3 loop spans 17 amino acids. The part of the CDR3 DNA that was read is TGTGCCAGCTCTATTGCAGCTAGCGGGAGTAGCTCCTACGAG. This gives the protein CASSIAASGSSSYE. The whole CDR3 protein reads CASSIAASGSSSYEQYF.

A word on this clone: The CDR3 is cut off 3 residues early in the read; its end comes from the germline J gene. The rearrangement joins TRBV7-9 to TRBJ1-4; the match to TRBD1 covers 9 bases. Germline-derived CDR1 and CDR2 are SEHNR and FQNEAQ (reference sequence). This CDR3 is built from 13 residues. V gave up 5 bases and J gave up 8 bases; unmatched junction bases: 3. CDR3 bases read: TGTGCCAGCAGCCCGGACAGGGGAGAAAAA. Its protein product is CASSPDRGEK. The CDR3 reads in full as CASSPDRGEKLFF. The entire variable domain, with the rest obtained from reference TRBV7-9 and TRBJ1-4, is as follows: DTGVSQNPRHKITKRGQNVTFRCDPISEHNRLYWYRQTLGQGPEFLTYFQNEAQLEKSRLLSDRFSAERPKGSFSTLEIQRTEQGDSAMYLCASSPDRGEKLFFGSGTQLSVL.

For this clone: Read coverage stops 3 residues before the CDR3 terminus; the germline J gene supplies the remainder. The genes are TRBV7-3 and TRBJ1-1, with a tentative D call TRBD1 (6 bases). V lost 5 bases and J lost 0, with 10 bases in between. The CDR3 covers 14 residues. CDR1 and CDR2 from the germline V gene are SGHTA and FQGTGA. Incomplete CDR3 DNA: TGTGCCAGCAGCCCCGGACAGATGAACACTGAA. It yields the protein CASSPGQMNTE. The CDR3 as a whole reads CASSPGQMNTEAFF.

As to this clone: The read stops 3 residues short of the end of the CDR3; the missing end is completed from the germline J gene. The chain combines TRBV5-1 with TRBJ2-7, with TRBD1 matching over 10 bases. Germline CDR1 is SGHRS and CDR2 is YFSETQ. The junction had 12 bases not matched to a gene; V was cut back by 1 base and J by 5 bases. This CDR3 contains 17 residues. The CDR3 bases that were read are TGCGCCAGCAGCTTGAGGGGGACAGGGGTAGTATCGGACGAG. Translation gives CASSLRGTGVVSDE. In full, the CDR3 reads CASSLRGTGVVSDEQYF.

About this clone itself: The missing CDR3 end, 3 residues past where the read stops, is filled in from the germline J gene. This rearrangement joins TRBV19 to TRBJ2-7; 10 positions agree with TRBD1. Losses at the gene ends were 4 bases for V and 3 bases for J; bases not matched to a gene: 9. Germline CDR1 reads LNHDA; CDR2 reads SQIVND (reference sequence). CDR3 length: 16 amino acids. The DNA read from the CDR3 is TGTGCCAGTAGTAGGTTCCACGGGACAGGGGACTACGAG. Its translation: CASSRFHGTGDYE. The whole CDR3 protein is CASSRFHGTGDYEQYF.

On this clone itself: The read gets to within 3 residues of the CDR3 end, and the germline J gene fills in the rest. V and J are TRBV7-9 and TRBJ1-1; 7 positions match TRBD1. CDR3 length: 14 residues. The germline gives CDR1 SEHNR, CDR2 FQNEAQ (reference sequence). V shed 2 bases, J shed 5 bases, and the junction held 5 bases outside the gene matches. The CDR3 sequence is CASSLWDSRTEAFF. The CDR3 bases that were read are TGTGCCAGCAGCTTATGGGACAGTCGAACTGAA.

Note on this clone: The DNA ends 3 residues before the CDR3 does, and the rest of the CDR3 is filled in from the germline J gene. The rearrangement uses TRBV7-2 and TRBJ2-7; D possibly corresponds to TRBD2 (5 bases). Germline CDR1 and CDR2: SGHTA and FQGNSA. This CDR3 has 11 amino acids. Trimming stripped 7 bases from V and 6 bases from J, with 10 bases between. The CDR3 DNA, read in part, is TGTGCCAGCATGGCGGGCCTCGAG. Protein: CASMAGLE. The complete CDR3 reads CASMAGLEQYF.

With respect to this clone: Read sequence stops 3 residues before the CDR3 end, and the germline J gene provides the missing end. The chain has TRBV20-1 and TRBJ1-6; 9 nucleotides match TRBD1. Germline V gives CDR1 DFQATT, CDR2 SNEGSKA (reference sequence). V lost 5 bases and J lost 6; bases outside the gene matches: 5. The CDR3 totals 14 residues. The CDR3 DNA, read in part, is TGCAGTGCTCCGATGACAGGGGGTAATTCACCC. Residues: CSAPMTGGNSP. The complete CDR3 protein is CSAPMTGGNSPLHF.

Details on this clone: The CDR3 extends 3 residues past the end of the read, so its final part is completed from the germline J gene. The V call is TRBV10-3, the J call TRBJ1-2; D gene ambiguous. Looked up from germline, CDR1 is ENHRY and CDR2 is SYGVKD. The CDR3 is 16 residues long. The ends were cut back, 0 bases at V and 1 base at J, with 12 bases in the middle. CDR3 in amino acids: CAISESATAGNYGYTF. Incomplete CDR3 DNA: TGTGCCATCAGTGAGTCGGCGACCGCAGGTAACTATGGC.

Remarks on this clone: With the read ending 3 residues before the CDR3 end, the germline J gene is used to fill in that end. The chain has TRBV29-1 and TRBJ2-3, with D uncertain. CDR3 length: 14 amino acids. Trimming shortened V by 7 bases and J by 2 bases, and 16 bases separated the two germline ends. The germline V gene has CDR1 SQVTM and CDR2 ANQGSEA. The CDR3 loop is CSAGSGLNTDTQYF. The covered CDR3 bases are TGCAGCGCTGGATCCGGGTTGAACACAGATACG.

On this clone itself: The read finishes 3 residues shy of the CDR3 end, and the germline J gene is used to complete it. This chain links TRBV2 with TRBJ2-3; TRBD1 is a possible D gene (6 bases). This CDR3 is built from 17 residues. In germline, CDR1 is SNHLY, CDR2 FYNNEI. The DNA read from the CDR3 is TGTGCCAGCAGCCTCGGCCGGGACACAATACTCAATCAGCCG. It specifies CASSLGRDTILNQP. The whole CDR3 protein is CASSLGRDTILNQPQYF.

Points on this clone: Coverage ceases 3 residues before the CDR3 finishes, and the germline J gene fills in the end. This rearrangement joins TRBV5-4 to TRBJ1-4; 7 positions match TRBD1. The CDR3 is 16 residues long. V lost 4 bases to trimming and J lost 2 bases; unmatched junction nucleotides: 8. Germline CDR1 is SGHNT and CDR2 is YYREEE (reference sequence). The part of the CDR3 DNA that was read is TGTGCCAGCAGCACAGACAGGGCTCGGACTAATGAAAAA. This encodes CASSTDRARTNEK. The complete CDR3 reads CASSTDRARTNEKLFF.

Points on this clone: Read data end 3 residues before the CDR3 end; the end is taken from the germline J gene. The rearrangement joins TRBV7-3 to TRBJ2-3; D unresolved. Trimming took off 2 bases at V and 0 bases at J, with 6 bases between the two ends. This CDR3 has 14 residues. The germline V gene encodes CDR1 SGHTA and CDR2 FQGTGA. The CDR3 loop is CASSLDTSTDTQYF. The CDR3 bases that were read are TGTGCCAGCAGCTTAGACACCAGCACAGATACG.

According to its frequency, this clone is medium-sized (0.01 to 0.1%). The read gets to within 3 residues of the CDR3 end, and the germline J gene fills in the rest. This chain links TRBV10-3 with TRBJ2-3, with 13 bases fitting TRBD2. J lost 3 bases, V lost 3 bases, and 3 bases had no gene match. The CDR3 is 16 residues long. Per the germline V gene, CDR1 is ENHRY and CDR2 is SYGVKD. CDR3 in amino acids: CAISEGLAGATDTQYF. The covered CDR3 bases are TGTGCCATCAGTGAAGGACTAGCGGGAGCAACAGATACG.

About this clone itself: The CDR3 end is not reached by the read, which stops 3 residues before it; the germline J gene fills it in. This chain links TRBV11-1 with TRBJ2-5; 7 bases are a match to TRBD2. The length of the CDR3 is 14 residues. The trim removed 5 bases at V and 3 bases at J, leaving 6 bases unmatched. Germline assignment: CDR1 SGHAT and CDR2 FQDESV (reference sequence). The part of the CDR3 DNA that was read is TGTGCCAGCAGCCCAGACGCGGGGGAAGAGACC. Translating it yields CASSPDAGEET. The CDR3, in full, reads CASSPDAGEETQYF.

About this clone: The observed sequence ends 3 residues before the CDR3 terminus, with the missing tail filled in from the germline J gene. The rearrangement joins TRBV18 to TRBJ2-7, with D possibly matching TRBD1 (7 bases). Trimming pared 3 bases from V and 3 bases from J, leaving 9 bases between. Germline V gene data show CDR1 as KGHSH and CDR2 as LQKENI. This CDR3 has 13 residues. The CDR3 DNA, read in part, is TGTGCCAGCTCACCCCAGGGGGGCTACGAG. Its translation: CASSPQGGYE. The entire CDR3 protein is CASSPQGGYEQYF.

As concerns this clone: Read coverage stops 3 residues before the CDR3 terminus; the germline J gene supplies the remainder. The rearrangement links TRBV20-1 to TRBJ1-5; weak D call: TRBD1 (6 bases). This CDR3 has 13 residues. The germline gives CDR1 DFQATT, CDR2 SNEGSKA (reference sequence). V lost 3 bases and J 5 bases, leaving 11 bases between the germline ends. CDR3 DNA (partial): TGCAGTGCTAGCTACAGGACAGATCAGCCC. It yields the protein CSASYRTDQP. The whole CDR3 is CSASYRTDQPQHF.

Turning to this clone: The read finishes 3 residues shy of the CDR3 end, and the germline J gene is used to complete it. The chain recombines TRBV7-9 with TRBJ2-1; 7 nucleotides line up with TRBD2. Germline V gene lookup returns CDR1 SEHNR and CDR2 FQNEAQ (reference sequence). The CDR3 spans 14 residues. The V and J ends lost 5 bases and 9 bases, in that order; junction bases with no gene match: 10. The CDR3 loop reads CASSQELGGSEQFF. The part of the CDR3 DNA that was read is TGTGCCAGCAGCCAGGAACTGGGGGGGAGTGAG.